This entry features one T cell receptor (beta chain) sequence. Sequencing was performed with immunoSEQ multiplex PCR; in TCRdb, only in-frame clones are kept and a portion is missing. Of roughly 42,000 clones detected, 85% to 95% appear once; the ten largest clones hold roughly 15%. This CDR3 is built from 15 residues. Trimming cost V 3 bases and J 0 bases, with 12 bases left between them. Germline V gene lookup returns CDR1 MGHRA and CDR2 YSYEKL. These data come from a study of OX40 agonist ivuxolimab in advanced cancers. The chain joins TRBV4-1 to TRBJ2-7, with TRBD2 as a possible D gene (5 bases). The receptor was isolated from an adult with an advanced solid tumor such as melanoma, head and neck, liver or kidney cancer. The material sequenced was CD4+ or CD8+ T cells sorted from blood, taken in a trial of the OX40 agonist ivuxolimab. CDR3 residues: CASSQETRYSYEQYF. The CDR3 region has the DNA TGCGCCAGCAGCCAGGAAACTAGATACTCCTACGAGCAGTACTTC.